A single TCR beta chain is shown here with its context. This entry comes from a study of OX40 agonist ivuxolimab in advanced cancers. Study at large: Each dose-escalation patient presented with hepatocellular carcinoma, melanoma, renal cell or head and neck cancer.

TCRdb's copy holds only in-frame clones and misses some; the assay was immunoSEQ multiplex PCR. This sample yields some 46,000 clones, of which approximately 86% are seen a single time; about 32% belongs to the top ten. The CDR3 runs to 15 residues. The germline V gene encodes CDR1 MNHEY and CDR2 SVGAGI. The ends lost 9 bases at V and 1 base at J; junction bases unmatched: 10. This clonotype was obtained from an adult with an advanced solid tumor such as melanoma, head and neck, liver or kidney cancer. This sample comprised CD4+ or CD8+ T cells sorted from blood, obtained in a trial of the OX40 agonist ivuxolimab. The rearrangement joins TRBV6-5 to TRBJ2-3; 7 positions match TRBD2. The CDR3 DNA reads TGTGCCAGTGGCGGGGGATTCCTTCGCACAGATACGCAGTATTTT. It encodes CASGGGFLRTDTQYF.